These 20 T cell receptor beta chains were all obtained from the same sample, sequenced in a study of breast tumors, draining lymph nodes, adjacent tissues (dated by TCRdb to 2015 to 2016). To prepare the library, multiplex PCR was applied. This sample was sequenced with an Illumina HiSeq 2000. TCRdb cleaned the public reads at Q25 with fastp, built clones with MiXCR and kept in-frame beta chains. Each record represents a unique CDR3 protein, reported with the most common genes and DNA among its rows. This sample comprises about 19,000 distinct CDR3 sequences, roughly 44% of them detected only once. The top ten clones comprise approximately 20% of the sample. Sequenced: breast tumor tissue. All receptors derive from a female donor with breast cancer. Some clones in this sample may be carry-over from other donors' samples.

This clonotype was recorded a few times. The chain has TRBV18 and TRBJ2-1, with TRBD1 matching over 8 bases. After removal of 3 bases from V and 0 bases from J, the junction contained 1 base not matched to a gene. The CDR3 covers 15 residues. Germline lookup yields CDR1 KGHSH and CDR2 LQKENI. In nucleotides, the CDR3 is TGTGCCAGCTCACCCGGGACAGGCTCCTACAATGAGCAGTTCTTC. The encoded protein is CASSPGTGSYNEQFF. The full variable domain, in which reference TRBV18 and TRBJ2-1 provide the parts outside the CDR3, is NAGVMQNPRHLVRRRGQEARLRCSPMKGHSHVYWYRQLPEEGLKFMVYLQKENIIDESGMPKERFSAEFPKEGPSILRIQQVVRGDSAAYFCASSPGTGSYNEQFFGPGTRLTVL.

Many counts were recorded for this clonotype. A read error is possible here, since a much larger clone lies one base away. This chain uses TRBV20-1 with TRBJ2-1, with D perhaps assigned TRBD1 or TRBD2 (5 bases each). Germline CDR1 DFQATT, CDR2 SNEGSKA (reference sequence). This CDR3 has 12 amino acids. In DNA, the CDR3 is TGCAGTGCTAGCGGGACCTACAATGAGCCGTTCTTC. It is translated as CSASGTYNEPFF.

The gene calls are TRBV20-1 and TRBJ2-3, with 11 positions matching TRBD2. CDR3 size: 13 residues. After removal of 5 bases from V and 6 bases from J, the junction contained 4 bases not matched to a gene. CDR1 is DFQATT, CDR2 SNEGSKA, per germline (reference sequence). The CDR3 nucleotides read TGCAGTGCTGTTAGCGGGAGGGCGGATACGCAGTATTTT. Translating gives CSAVSGRADTQYF.

At least ten counts were recorded for this clonotype. The chain joins TRBV6-1 to TRBJ2-3; the D call may be TRBD1 or TRBD2 (6 bases each). Germline CDR1 and CDR2: MNHNS and SASEGT. V lost 6 bases and J lost 0, with 10 bases in between. This CDR3 is built from 14 residues. The CDR3 sequence is CASSRGPSTDTQYF. In DNA form, the CDR3 reads TGTGCCAGCAGCCGGGGGCCTAGCACAGATACGCAGTATTTT.

CDR3 residues: CASSSREANTDTQYF. CDR3 DNA: TGTGCCAGCAGCTCGCGGGAGGCCAACACAGATACGCAGTATTTT. The chain recombines TRBV7-2 with TRBJ2-3, with 8 bases lining up with TRBD2. V lost 4 bases, J lost 2 bases, and 5 bases stayed unmatched. Looked up from germline, CDR1 is SGHTA and CDR2 is FQGNSA. CDR3 length: 15 amino acids. Full variable domain (missing parts from reference TRBV7-2 and TRBJ2-3): GAGVSQSPSNKVTEKGKDVELRCDPISGHTALYWYRQSLGQGLEFLIYFQGNSAPDKSGLPSDRFSAERTGGSVSTLTIQRTQQEDSAVYLCASSSREANTDTQYFGPGTRLTVL.

There are many counts of this clonotype. This rearrangement joins TRBV19 to TRBJ2-3; 7 positions agree with TRBD2. V trimming: 3 bases; J trimming: 2 bases; junction bases outside the gene matches: 8. Per the germline V gene, CDR1 is LNHDA and CDR2 is SQIVND (reference sequence). CDR3 length: 16 residues. The CDR3 nucleotides read TGTGCCAGTAGTATGGGCGGGAGTGCTACCACAGATACGCAGTATTTT. Amino acids: CASSMGGSATTDTQYF.

The chain employs TRBV20-1 and TRBJ2-7; 8 bases match TRBD1. V gave up 3 bases and J gave up 0 bases; unmatched junction bases: 7. Per germline, CDR1 DFQATT and CDR2 SNEGSKA (reference sequence). This CDR3 is 15 amino acids long. For the CDR3, the DNA is TGCAGTGCTAGTGAGGGACAGGAAGGCTCCTACGAGCAGTACTTC. It translates to CSASEGQEGSYEQYF.

The chain carries TRBV2 and TRBJ1-2; 8 bases agree with TRBD1. CDR3 length: 10 residues. J lost 6 bases, V lost 9 bases, and 0 bases had no gene match. Looked up from germline, CDR1 is SNHLY and CDR2 is FYNNEI. CDR3 residues: CARQGDGYTF. In nucleotides, the CDR3 is TGTGCCAGACAGGGGGATGGCTACACCTTC.

This clonotype has at least ten counts. Written as DNA, the CDR3 is TGCGCCAGCATTATCGGGAGACAGGGGGGCTACGAGCAGTACTTC. This codes for CASIIGRQGGYEQYF. V gene TRBV10-2 combines with J gene TRBJ2-7; 9 bases are a match to TRBD1. The V gene end was trimmed by 7 bases and the J gene end by 3 bases; junction bases not matched to a gene: 10. Germline values: CDR1 WSHSY, CDR2 SAAADI. The CDR3 covers 15 residues.

This clonotype was counted ten times or more. The chain carries TRBV27 and TRBJ2-2; 10 nucleotides match TRBD2. Germline V gene lookup returns CDR1 MNHEY and CDR2 SMNVEV (reference sequence). V lost 7 bases, J lost 5 bases, and 7 bases stayed unmatched. The CDR3 sequence is 15 residues long. The CDR3 DNA reads as TGTGCCAGCAATACCGGGACTAGCGCTACCGGGGAGCTGTTTTTT. Translating gives CASNTGTSATGELFF.

Details on this clonotype: Sequence at one end of the junction differs from germline and may be a read error. The gene calls are TRBV5-1 and TRBJ2-7; 7 nucleotides line up with TRBD1. Germline lookup yields CDR1 SGHRS and CDR2 YFSETQ. The CDR3 runs to 14 residues. DNA of the CDR3: TGCGCCAGCAGCTCGACCGGACAGGCCTACGGGCAGTACTTC. Protein: CASSSTGQAYGQYF.

The chain has TRBV27 and TRBJ2-7; 13 bases match TRBD2. Germline V lookup: CDR1 MNHEY, CDR2 SMNVEV (reference sequence). After removal of 6 bases from V and 0 bases from J, the junction contained 5 bases not matched to a gene. The CDR3 loop spans 16 amino acids. CDR3: CASSRTSGGSSYEQYF. CDR3 in DNA: TGTGCCAGCAGCCGGACTAGCGGGGGTAGCTCCTACGAGCAGTACTTC.

The CDR3 sequence is CASSSTSNQPQHF. Here the CDR3 DNA reads TGTGCCAGCAGCTCCACTAGCAATCAGCCCCAGCATTTT. This sequence joins TRBV11-2 and TRBJ1-5; D gene unclear. The CDR3 contains 13 residues. V was trimmed by 4 bases and J by 0 bases, leaving 4 bases between them. The germline CDR1 and CDR2 sequences are SGHAT and FQNNGV.

This clonotype was counted ten times or more. The gene calls are TRBV5-1 and TRBJ2-4; 7 positions agree with TRBD1. Germline CDR1 reads SGHRS; CDR2 reads YFSETQ. V dropped 1 base and J dropped 7; count of bases not matched to a gene: 8. The CDR3 totals 15 residues. Written as DNA, the CDR3 is TGCGCCAGCAGCTTGTTTCAGGGGGAATTGAACATTCAGTACTTC. Translated, it gives CASSLFQGELNIQYF.

There are many counts of this clonotype. The CDR3 region is CASSGPGHEQFF. Written as DNA, the CDR3 is TGTGCCAGCAGTGGACCGGGCCATGAGCAGTTCTTC. The chain links TRBV25-1 to TRBJ2-1, with no clear D. The CDR3 extends over 12 amino acids. Germline V gene sequence: CDR1 MGHDK, CDR2 SYGVNS. V lost 4 bases to trimming and J lost 8 bases, with 9 bases between them.

The chain uses TRBV6-5 and TRBJ2-2; no reliable D call. The germline CDR1 and CDR2 sequences are MNHEY and SVGAGI. The CDR3 sequence is 16 residues long. The V end lost 5 bases, the J end lost 0 bases, and 13 bases lay between the germline ends. CDR3 sequence (DNA): TGTGCCAGCAGTCACCCGGCAGGAACGAACACCGGGGAGCTGTTTTTT. Protein: CASSHPAGTNTGELFF.

This sequence joins TRBV9 and TRBJ2-3; 7 bases agree with TRBD2. Germline V gene lookup returns CDR1 SGDLS and CDR2 YYNGEE. V lost 1 base to trimming and J lost 0 bases; unmatched junction nucleotides: 2. This CDR3 has 15 residues. The CDR3: CASSVSGTSTDTQYF. The DNA for the CDR3 is TGTGCCAGCAGCGTAAGCGGGACGAGCACAGATACGCAGTATTTT.

This chain connects TRBV15 to TRBJ2-3; possible D gene TRBD2, 5 bases. The CDR3 is 15 amino acids. Between the trimmed V and J ends, which lost 3 bases and 0 bases, there was a span of 10 bases. CDR1 and CDR2 from the germline V gene are LNHNV and YYDKDF (reference sequence). The CDR3 DNA reads TGTGCCACCAGCAGCGTTAGCGTTAGCACAGATACGCAGTATTTT. Translation gives CATSSVSVSTDTQYF.

This clonotype was counted ten times or more. A much larger clonotype is one base distant, so this may be a read error. This sequence joins TRBV7-8 and TRBJ2-3; D possibly corresponds to TRBD2 (5 bases). Germline V gene data show CDR1 as SGHVS and CDR2 as FQNEAQ. The CDR3 is 17 amino acids. Here the CDR3 DNA reads TGTGCCAGCAGCTTAGGGGCGGCCCCTGCTAGCACAGATCCGCAGTATTTT. This gives the protein CASSLGAAPASTDPQYF.

The table lists this clonotype with many counts. Relative to the germline gene, one junction end is altered; a read error may explain this. The chain has TRBV6-2 or TRBV6-3 and TRBJ2-5, with 8 nucleotides matching TRBD2. This CDR3 is built from 15 residues. CDR1 and CDR2 from the germline V gene are MNHEY and SVGEGT. CDR3 DNA sequence: TGTGCCAGCAGTCACTCTGGCGGGAGGCAAGAGACCCAGTACTTC. Its translation is CASSHSGGRQETQYF.